This TCR beta chain was found in a study of cytomegalovirus exposure and HLA in healthy donors. Study conclusions and caveats: A later analysis linked 15,000 to 20,000 TCR beta sequences to HLA alleles at 0.05 false discovery rate. The only immune exposure information that was available was CMV serostatus. Whilst most TCR sequences proved rare, a subset of public TCRs occurred across many donors.

Healthy bone marrow donors made up the donors. The table lists this clone with a count of one. The antigen remains unidentified. The PCR contained 60 Vbeta and 13 Jbeta primers. Method: immunoSEQ multiplex PCR; TCRdb's copy keeps in-frame clones and lacks some. The top ten hold around 1.2% of the sample, which has about 92,000 clones, 65% to 85% seen once. Sequencing was done on a sample of PBMCs. The receptor was isolated from a girl between 2 and 10 years old in good health and CMV-seropositive.

Here the CDR3 reads CSVGTGSSYNEQFF. CDR3 nucleotides: TGCAGCGTGGGGACAGGGAGCTCCTACAATGAGCAGTTCTTC. The rearrangement links TRBV29-1 to TRBJ2-1; TRBD1 aligns across 9 bases. The CDR3 has 14 residues. Germline V lookup: CDR1 SQVTM, CDR2 ANQGSEA. V lost 6 bases, J lost 0 bases, and 3 bases stayed unmatched.